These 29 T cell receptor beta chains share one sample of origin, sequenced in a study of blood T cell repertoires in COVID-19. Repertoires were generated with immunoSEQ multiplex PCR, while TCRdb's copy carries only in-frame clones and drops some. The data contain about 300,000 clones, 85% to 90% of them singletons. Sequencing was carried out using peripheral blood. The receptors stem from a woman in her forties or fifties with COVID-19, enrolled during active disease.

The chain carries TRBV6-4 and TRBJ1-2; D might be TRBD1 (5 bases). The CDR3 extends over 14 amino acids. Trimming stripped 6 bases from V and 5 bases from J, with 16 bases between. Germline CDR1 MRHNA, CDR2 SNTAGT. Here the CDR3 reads CASSPEWGGYGYTF. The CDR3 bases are TGTGCCAGCAGCCCTGAATGGGGGGGTTATGGCTACACCTTC.

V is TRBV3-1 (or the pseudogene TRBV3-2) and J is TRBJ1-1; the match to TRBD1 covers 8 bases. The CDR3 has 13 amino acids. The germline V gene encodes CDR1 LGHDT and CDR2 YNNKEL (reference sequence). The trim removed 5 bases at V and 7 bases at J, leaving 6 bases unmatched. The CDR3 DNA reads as TGTGCCAGCAGCGCTCGGGACAGGAATGAAGCTTTCTTT. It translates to CASSARDRNEAFF.

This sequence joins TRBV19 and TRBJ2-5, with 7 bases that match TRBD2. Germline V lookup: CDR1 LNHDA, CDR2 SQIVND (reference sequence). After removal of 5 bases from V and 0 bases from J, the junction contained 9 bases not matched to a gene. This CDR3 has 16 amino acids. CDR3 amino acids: CASSVQSSGNQETQYF. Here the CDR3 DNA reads TGTGCCAGTAGTGTCCAATCTAGCGGTAACCAAGAGACCCAGTACTTC.

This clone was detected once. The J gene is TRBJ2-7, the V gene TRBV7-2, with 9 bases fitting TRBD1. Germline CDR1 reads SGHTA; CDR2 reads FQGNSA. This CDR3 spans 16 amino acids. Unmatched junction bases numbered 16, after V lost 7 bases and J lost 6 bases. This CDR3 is CASTASAGTGSFEQYF. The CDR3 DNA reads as TGTGCCAGCACCGCTTCCGCAGGGACAGGGTCATTCGAGCAGTACTTC.

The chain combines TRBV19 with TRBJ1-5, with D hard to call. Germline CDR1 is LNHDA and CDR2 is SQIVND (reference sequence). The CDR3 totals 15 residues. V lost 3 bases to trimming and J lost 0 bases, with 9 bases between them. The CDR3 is CASSMSSSSNQPQHF. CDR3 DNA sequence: TGTGCCAGTAGTATGTCGTCCAGTAGCAATCAGCCCCAGCATTTT.

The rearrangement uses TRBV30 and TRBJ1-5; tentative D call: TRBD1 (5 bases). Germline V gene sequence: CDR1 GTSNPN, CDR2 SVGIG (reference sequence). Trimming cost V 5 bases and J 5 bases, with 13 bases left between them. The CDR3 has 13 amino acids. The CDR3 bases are TGTGCCTGGTCAGGAGGGGATTATCAGCCCCAGCATTTT. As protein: CAWSGGDYQPQHF.

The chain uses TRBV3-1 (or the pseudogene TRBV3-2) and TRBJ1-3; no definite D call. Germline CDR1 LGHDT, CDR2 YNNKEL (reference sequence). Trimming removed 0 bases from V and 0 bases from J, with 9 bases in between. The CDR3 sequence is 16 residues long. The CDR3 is CASSQEVHYSGNTIYF. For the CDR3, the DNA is TGTGCCAGCAGCCAAGAGGTTCACTACTCTGGAAACACCATATATTTT.

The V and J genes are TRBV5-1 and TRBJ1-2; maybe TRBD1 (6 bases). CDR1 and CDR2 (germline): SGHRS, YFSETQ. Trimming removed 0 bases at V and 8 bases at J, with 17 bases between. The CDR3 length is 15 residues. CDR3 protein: CASSLDPTGYDGYTF. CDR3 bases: TGCGCCAGCAGCTTGGACCCTACAGGGTATGACGGCTACACCTTC.

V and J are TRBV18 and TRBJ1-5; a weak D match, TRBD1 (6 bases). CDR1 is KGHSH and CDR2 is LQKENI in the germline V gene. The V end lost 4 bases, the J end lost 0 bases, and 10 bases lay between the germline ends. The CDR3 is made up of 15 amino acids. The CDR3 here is CASSLQGDSNQPQHF. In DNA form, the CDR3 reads TGTGCCAGCTCACTACAGGGAGATAGCAATCAGCCCCAGCATTTT. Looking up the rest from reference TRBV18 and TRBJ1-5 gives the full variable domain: NAGVMQNPRHLVRRRGQEARLRCSPMKGHSHVYWYRQLPEEGLKFMVYLQKENIIDESGMPKERFSAEFPKEGPSILRIQQVVRGDSAAYFCASSLQGDSNQPQHFGDGTRLSIL.

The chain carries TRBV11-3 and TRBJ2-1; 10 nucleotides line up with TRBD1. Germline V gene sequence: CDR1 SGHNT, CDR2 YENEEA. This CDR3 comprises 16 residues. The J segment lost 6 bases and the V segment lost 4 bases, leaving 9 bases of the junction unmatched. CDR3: CASSSPGTGVSNEQFF. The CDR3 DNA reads TGTGCCAGCAGCTCTCCGGGGACAGGGGTTAGCAATGAGCAGTTCTTC.

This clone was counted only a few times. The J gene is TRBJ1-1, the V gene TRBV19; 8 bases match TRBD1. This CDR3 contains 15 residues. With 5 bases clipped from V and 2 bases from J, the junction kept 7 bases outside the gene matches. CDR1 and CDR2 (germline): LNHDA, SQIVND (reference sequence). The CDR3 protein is CASSLGQGGNTEAFF. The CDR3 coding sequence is TGTGCCAGTAGTCTAGGACAGGGTGGTAACACTGAAGCTTTCTTT.

The CDR3 loop reads CASQGLNTGELFF. CDR3 nucleotide sequence: TGTGCCAGTCAGGGGCTGAACACCGGGGAGCTGTTTTTT. The genes are TRBV6-5 and TRBJ2-2; TRBD1 might be the D (6 bases). Trimming took off 9 bases at V and 1 base at J, with 9 bases between the two ends. Germline values: CDR1 MNHEY, CDR2 SVGAGI. The CDR3 contains 13 residues.

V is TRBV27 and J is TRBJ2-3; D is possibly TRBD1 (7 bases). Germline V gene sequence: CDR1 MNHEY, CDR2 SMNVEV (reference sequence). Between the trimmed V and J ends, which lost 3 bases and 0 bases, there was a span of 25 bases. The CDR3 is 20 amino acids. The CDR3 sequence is CASSFPGTDSGIASTDTQYF. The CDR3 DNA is TGTGCCAGCAGTTTTCCCGGGACAGATAGCGGAATTGCTAGCACAGATACGCAGTATTTT.

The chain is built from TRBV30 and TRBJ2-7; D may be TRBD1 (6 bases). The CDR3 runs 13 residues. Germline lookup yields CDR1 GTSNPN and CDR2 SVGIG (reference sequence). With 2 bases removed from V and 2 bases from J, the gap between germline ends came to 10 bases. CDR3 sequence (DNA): TGTGCCTGGAGTCGGGACACCCCCTACGAGCAGTACTTC. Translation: CAWSRDTPYEQYF.

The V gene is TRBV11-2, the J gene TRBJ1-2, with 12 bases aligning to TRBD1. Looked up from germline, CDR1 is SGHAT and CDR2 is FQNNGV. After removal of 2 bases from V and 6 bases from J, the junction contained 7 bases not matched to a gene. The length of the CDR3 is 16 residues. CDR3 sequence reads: CASSLNPGQGANGYTF. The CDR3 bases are TGTGCCAGCAGCTTAAATCCGGGACAGGGGGCTAATGGCTACACCTTC.

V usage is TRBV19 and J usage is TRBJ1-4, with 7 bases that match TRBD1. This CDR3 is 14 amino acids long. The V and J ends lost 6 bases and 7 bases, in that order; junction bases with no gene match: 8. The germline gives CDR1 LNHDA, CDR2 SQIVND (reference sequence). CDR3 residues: CASRYAGGSEKLFF. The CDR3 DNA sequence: TGTGCCAGTAGATATGCAGGGGGGAGTGAAAAACTGTTTTTT.

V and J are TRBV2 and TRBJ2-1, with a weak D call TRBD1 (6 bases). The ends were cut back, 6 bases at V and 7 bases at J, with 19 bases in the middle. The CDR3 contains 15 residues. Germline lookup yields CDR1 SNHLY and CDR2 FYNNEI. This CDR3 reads CASRVQGRGPNEQFF. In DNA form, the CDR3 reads TGTGCCAGCAGAGTACAGGGCCGAGGGCCTAATGAGCAGTTCTTC.

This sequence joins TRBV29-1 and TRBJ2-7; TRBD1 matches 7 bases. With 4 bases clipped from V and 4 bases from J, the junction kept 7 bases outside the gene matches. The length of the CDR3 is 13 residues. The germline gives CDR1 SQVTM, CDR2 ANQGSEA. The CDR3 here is CSVARDSSYEQYF. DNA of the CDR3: TGCAGCGTTGCTCGGGACAGTTCGTACGAGCAGTACTTC.

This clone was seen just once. The CDR3 loop is CASDPGTANEQYF. The CDR3 DNA sequence: TGTGCCTCGGACCCCGGGACAGCCAACGAGCAGTACTTC. The chain uses TRBV2 and TRBJ2-7, with 7 bases aligning to TRBD1. Per germline, CDR1 SNHLY and CDR2 FYNNEI. The CDR3 is made up of 13 amino acids. Trimming cost V 11 bases and J 5 bases; bases outside gene matches: 12. Drawing the rest from reference TRBV2 and TRBJ2-7, the complete variable domain is EPEVTQTPSHQVTQMGQEVILRCVPISNHLYFYWYRQILGQKVEFLVSFYNNEISEKSEIFDDQFSVERPDGSNFTLKIRSTKLEDSAMYFCASDPGTANEQYFGPGTRLTVT.

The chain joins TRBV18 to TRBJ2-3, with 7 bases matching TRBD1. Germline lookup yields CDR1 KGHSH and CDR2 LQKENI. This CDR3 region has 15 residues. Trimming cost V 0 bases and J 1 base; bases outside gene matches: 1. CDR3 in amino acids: CASSPPGQGTDTQYF. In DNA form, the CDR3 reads TGTGCCAGCTCACCACCTGGACAGGGCACAGATACGCAGTATTTT.

The CDR3 spells CAWSGTGKAEAFF. CDR3 bases: TGTGCCTGGAGTGGGACAGGGAAGGCTGAAGCTTTCTTT. The rearrangement uses TRBV30 and TRBJ1-1; TRBD1 aligns across 8 bases. The CDR3 totals 13 residues. The trim removed 1 base at V and 6 bases at J, leaving 4 bases unmatched. In germline, CDR1 is GTSNPN, CDR2 SVGIG (reference sequence).

The CDR3 here is CASSPAGRQYF. In DNA, the CDR3 is TGTGCCAGCTCACCAGCAGGGCGGCAGTACTTC. V is TRBV18 and J is TRBJ2-7; a weak D match, TRBD1 (5 bases). CDR1 KGHSH and CDR2 LQKENI come from the germline V gene. With 2 bases removed from V and 9 bases from J, the gap between germline ends came to 8 bases. This CDR3 is built from 11 residues.

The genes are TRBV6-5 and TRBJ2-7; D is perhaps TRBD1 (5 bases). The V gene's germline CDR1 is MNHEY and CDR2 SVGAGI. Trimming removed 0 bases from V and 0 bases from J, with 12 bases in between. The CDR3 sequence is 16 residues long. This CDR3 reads CASSYSTVTSSYEQYF. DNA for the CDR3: TGTGCCAGCAGTTACTCGACAGTTACAAGCTCCTACGAGCAGTACTTC.

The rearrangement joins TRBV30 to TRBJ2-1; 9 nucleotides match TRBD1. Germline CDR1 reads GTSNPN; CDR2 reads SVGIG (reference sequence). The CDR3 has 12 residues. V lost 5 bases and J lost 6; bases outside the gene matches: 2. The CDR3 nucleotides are TGTGCCTGGGGGACAGGGATCAATGAGCAGTTCTTC. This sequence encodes CAWGTGINEQFF. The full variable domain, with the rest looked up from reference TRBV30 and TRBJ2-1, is SQTIHQWPATLVQPVGSPLSLECTVEGTSNPNLYWYRQAAGRGLQLLFYSVGIGQISSEVPQNLSASRPQDRQFILSSKKLLLSDSGFYLCAWGTGINEQFFGPGTRLTVL.

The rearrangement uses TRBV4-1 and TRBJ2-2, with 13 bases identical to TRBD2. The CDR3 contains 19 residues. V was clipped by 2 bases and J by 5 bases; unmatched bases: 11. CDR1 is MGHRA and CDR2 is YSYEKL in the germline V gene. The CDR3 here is CASSQLGTSGRARTGELFF. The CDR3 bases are TGCGCCAGCAGCCAATTAGGAACTAGCGGGAGGGCAAGAACCGGGGAGCTGTTTTTT.

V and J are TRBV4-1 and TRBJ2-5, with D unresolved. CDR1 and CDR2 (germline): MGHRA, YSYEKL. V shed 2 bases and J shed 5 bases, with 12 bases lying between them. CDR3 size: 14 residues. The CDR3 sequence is CASSQSLGRETQYF. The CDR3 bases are TGCGCCAGCAGCCAATCACTCGGCAGGGAGACCCAGTACTTC.

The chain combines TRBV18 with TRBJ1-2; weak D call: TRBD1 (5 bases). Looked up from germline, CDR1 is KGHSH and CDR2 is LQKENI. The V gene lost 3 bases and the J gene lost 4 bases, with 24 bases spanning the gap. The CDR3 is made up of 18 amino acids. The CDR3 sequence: CASSPLKGVAGYVYGYTF. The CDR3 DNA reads TGTGCCAGCTCACCCCTGAAAGGGGTCGCAGGGTACGTCTATGGCTACACCTTC.

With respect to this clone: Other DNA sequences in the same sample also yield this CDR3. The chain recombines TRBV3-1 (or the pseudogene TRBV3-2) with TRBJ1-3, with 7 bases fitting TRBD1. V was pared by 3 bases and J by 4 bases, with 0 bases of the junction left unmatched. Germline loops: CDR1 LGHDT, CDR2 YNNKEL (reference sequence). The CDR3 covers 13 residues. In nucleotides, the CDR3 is TGTGCCAGCAGCCAGGGACAGGGAAACACCATATATTTT. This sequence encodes CASSQGQGNTIYF.

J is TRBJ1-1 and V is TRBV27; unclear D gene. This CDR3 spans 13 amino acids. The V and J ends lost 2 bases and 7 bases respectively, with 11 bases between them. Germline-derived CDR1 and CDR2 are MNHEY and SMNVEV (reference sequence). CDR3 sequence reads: CASSLRTMSEAFF. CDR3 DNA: TGTGCCAGCAGTTTACGTACGATGAGTGAAGCTTTCTTT.